This T cell receptor (beta chain) was sequenced for a study of vaccination and CD4 T cells after COVID-19. Study-level background: The convalescent group had six males, four females, seven Caucasians, two Asians, one multiracial. Typically, post-vaccine samples were obtained a median roughly 75 days after dose two, within a range of 14 to 241. General study points: Vaccine-specific clones numbering 304 of 307 showed spike mono-reactivity in convalescent patients.

A note on this clonotype: Its matching antigen is unknown.

The CDR3 length is 15 residues. Trimming removed 5 bases from V and 10 bases from J; junction bases left unmatched: 11. The Oncomine TCR Beta short-read assay was what sequenced the DNA obtained from cultured CD4+ T cells. MiXCR, run by TCRdb on the PCR reads, gives a single entry per CDR3 protein. The table has around 12,000 distinct CDR3 sequences, 36% seen once. As to treatment: roughly 10-day PBMC culture with coronavirus spike peptide pools or control peptides (ViraFEST assay). ViraFEST used peptide pools to expand antigen-specific T cells before TCR sequencing. The chain is built from TRBV12-3 or TRBV12-4 and TRBJ2-1; TRBD1 matches at 10 bases. Material for sequencing was cultured CD4+ T cells from blood. The source is a human donor with COVID-19. CDR3 amino acids: CASSPGDRGSGEQFF. The DNA for the CDR3 is TGTGCCAGCAGTCCCGGGGACAGGGGATCGGGAGAGCAGTTCTTC.